The subject of this entry is one T cell receptor beta chain. The antigen is unknown. The CDR3 contains 16 residues. Looked up from germline, CDR1 is KGHSH and CDR2 is LQKENI. The study made its TRB cDNA libraries by 5' RACE, adding UMI labels. TCRdb reprocessed the 5' RACE reads and stores each CDR3 protein as one record, lacking DNA. The table gives 95,000 to 100,000 distinct CDR3 sequences; the top ten clones make up 1.1% of it. The data stem from a study of CXCR3-negative and CXCR3-positive naive CD8 T cells. Study results and limitations: Greater hydrophobicity was found in TRB CDR3s of CXCR3-positive naive cells than of CXCR3-negative naive cells. Diversity ran similarly high across both naive subsets but far lower in memory CD8+ cells.

The sample taken for sequencing was naive CXCR3+ CD8+ T cells from blood. The sample's subset: CD45RO-CCR7+CD27+CD95- naive CD8+ T cells expressing CXCR3 (TNR3+). V is TRBV18 and J is TRBJ2-3; the TCRdb D gene call, TRBD1, has no DNA to confirm it. The sequence was obtained from a human donor in good health. Some clones in this sample may be carry-over from other donors' samples. This CDR3 is CASSPLSGSAEAAQYF.